Listed below are T cell receptor beta chains from one sample, sequenced in a study of T cells in Graves' hyperthyroidism and ophthalmopathy. Via MiXCR, TCRdb re-called the multiplex PCR reads, giving one row per CDR3 protein. The table shows under 650,000 distinct CDR3 sequences, with roughly 15% occurring only once. The sequenced sample consisted of blood. Every receptor here comes from a woman in her 30s with Graves' hyperthyroidism. Each CDR3 is given with its conserved first and last residue. A D gene is named only where the DNA matches it firmly. Size is stated for part of the rows, as once, few or many counts, or as a class when the clone is expanded.

D,V,size,J,CDR3,DNA
TRBD2,TRBV20-1,many,TRBJ2-3,CSARDRRTSRTDTQYF,TGCAGTGCTAGAGATCGCAGGACTAGCCGAACAGATACGCAGTATTTT
NA,TRBV28,many,TRBJ2-7,CASSLDIMLGNEQYF,TGTGCCAGCAGTTTAGACATAATGCTAGGCAACGAGCAGTACTTC
NA,TRBV7-9,few,TRBJ1-5,CASGSGGSNQPQHF,TGTGCCAGCGGGTCGGGGGGAAGCAATCAGCCCCAGCATTTT
TRBD2,TRBV2,NA,TRBJ2-7,CASSEGWGTSVSYEQYF,TGTGCCAGCAGTGAAGGCTGGGGGACTAGCGTCTCCTACGAGCAGTACTTC
TRBD2,TRBV5-5,NA,TRBJ2-5,CASSLSVFGGGQETQYF,TGTGCCAGCAGCTTGAGCGTATTTGGGGGGGGCCAAGAGACCCAGTACTTC
TRBD2,TRBV28,many,TRBJ2-5,CASSHGTSGSRQTQYF,TGTGCCAGCAGCCATGGGACTAGCGGGAGTCGGCAGACCCAGTACTTC
NA,TRBV10-3,NA,TRBJ2-7,CAITPDGSFSYGQYF,TGTGCCATCACCCCGGACGGCTCCTTCTCCTACGGGCAGTACTTC
NA,TRBV5-1,NA,TRBJ1-5,CASSLGSQNQPQHF,TGCGCCAGCAGCTTGGGGAGTCAAAATCAGCCCCAGCATTTT
NA,TRBV14,few,TRBJ2-4,CASSQKKGDKNIQYF,TGTGCCAGCAGCCAAAAGAAGGGTGACAAAAACATTCAGTACTTC
NA,TRBV6-1,few,TRBJ2-7,CASSGRLRAYEQYF,TGTGCCAGCAGTGGACGGTTACGAGCCTACGAGCAGTACTTC
NA,TRBV6-1,many,TRBJ2-7,CASRRTHPSSYEQYF,TGTGCCAGCAGGAGGACACACCCCTCCTCCTACGAGCAGTACTTC